The entry below gives a single T cell receptor (beta chain) sequence along with its context. J lost 3 bases, V lost 6 bases, and 11 bases had no gene match. The CDR3 is 15 amino acids. The V gene's germline CDR1 is SQVTM and CDR2 ANQGSEA. This sample was taken from a study of shared clonotypes between healthy human individuals. Sequenced by immunoSEQ multiplex PCR; TCRdb stores in-frame clones only, minus some. Of about 2.4 million clones listed, approximately 93% are singletons. The source is a man younger than 30 in good health. Some clones in this sample may be carry-over from other donors' samples. The genes are TRBV29-1 and TRBJ2-5; 9 bases agree with TRBD1. Sequencing was carried out using naive CD4+ T cells from PBMCs. Subset indicated: CD45RA+ positively selected. The CDR3, as DNA: TGCAGCGTCAGGCCAACCAGGACAGGGGAAGAGACCCAGTACTTC. The encoded protein is CSVRPTRTGEETQYF. Full variable domain (remainder filled in from reference TRBV29-1 and TRBJ2-5): SAVISQKPSRDICQRGTSLTIQCQVDSQVTMMFWYRQQPGQSLTLIATANQGSEATYESGFVIDKFPISRPNLTFSTLTVSNMSPEDSSIYLCSVRPTRTGEETQYFGPGTRLLVL.